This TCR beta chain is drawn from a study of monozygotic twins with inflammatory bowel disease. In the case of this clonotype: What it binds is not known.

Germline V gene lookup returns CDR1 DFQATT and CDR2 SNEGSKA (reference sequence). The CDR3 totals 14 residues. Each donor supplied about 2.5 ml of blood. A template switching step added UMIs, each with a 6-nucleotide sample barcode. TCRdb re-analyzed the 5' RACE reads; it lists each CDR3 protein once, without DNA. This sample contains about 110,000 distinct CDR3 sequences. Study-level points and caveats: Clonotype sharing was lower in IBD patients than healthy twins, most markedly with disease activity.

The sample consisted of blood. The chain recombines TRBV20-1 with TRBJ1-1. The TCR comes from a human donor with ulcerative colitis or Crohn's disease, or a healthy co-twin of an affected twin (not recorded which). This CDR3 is CSARGGGSHTEAFF.